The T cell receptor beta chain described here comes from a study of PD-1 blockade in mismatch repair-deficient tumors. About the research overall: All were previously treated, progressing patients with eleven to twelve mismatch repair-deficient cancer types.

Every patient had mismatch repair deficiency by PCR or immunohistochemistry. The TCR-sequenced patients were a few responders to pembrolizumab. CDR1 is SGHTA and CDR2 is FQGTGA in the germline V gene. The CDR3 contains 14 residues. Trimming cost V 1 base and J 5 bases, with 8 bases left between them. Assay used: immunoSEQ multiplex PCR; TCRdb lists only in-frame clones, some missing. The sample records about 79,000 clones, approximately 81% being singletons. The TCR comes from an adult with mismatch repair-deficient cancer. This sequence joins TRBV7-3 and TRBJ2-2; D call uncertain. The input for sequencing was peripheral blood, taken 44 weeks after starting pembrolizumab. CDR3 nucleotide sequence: TGTGCCAGCAGCTTAAGTGCGAGTACCGGGGAGCTGTTTTTT. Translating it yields CASSLSASTGELFF.